This T cell receptor beta chain was observed in a study of CD8+CD57+ T cells in acquired aplastic anemia. Overall study findings and caveats: Patients and controls turned out to have around 29 CD8+ CDR3 sequences in common.

This clonotype has a handful of counts. Antigen: not known. Patients selected for sequencing had displayed CD8+CD57+ cell expansion by flow cytometry. CDR3 size: 16 residues. V was pared by 4 bases and J by 1 base, with 15 bases between. The germline V gene encodes CDR1 LNHDA and CDR2 SQIVND (reference sequence). Genomic DNA constituted the template upon which TCR beta VDJ and CDR3 profiling was performed. Via MiXCR, TCRdb re-called the reads, giving one row per CDR3 protein. The sample lists hundreds of thousands of distinct CDR3 sequences, less than 35% occurring once. The clonotype was recovered from a human donor with aplastic anemia. V gene TRBV19 combines with J gene TRBJ2-3; D assignment may be TRBD1 or TRBD2 (5 bases each). Sequenced sample: sorted CD4+, CD8+, or CD8+CD57+ T cells (not recorded which) from PBMCs. CDR3 loop: CASSTPRGKRTDTQYF. The CDR3 coding sequence is TGTGCCAGTAGTACCCCTCGGGGCAAGCGCACAGATACGCAGTATTTT. Full variable domain (outside the CDR3, taken from reference TRBV19 and TRBJ2-3): DGGITQSPKYLFRKEGQNVTLSCEQNLNHDAMYWYRQDPGQGLRLIYYSQIVNDFQKGDIAEGYSVSREKKESFPLTVTSAQKNPTAFYLCASSTPRGKRTDTQYFGPGTRLTVL.